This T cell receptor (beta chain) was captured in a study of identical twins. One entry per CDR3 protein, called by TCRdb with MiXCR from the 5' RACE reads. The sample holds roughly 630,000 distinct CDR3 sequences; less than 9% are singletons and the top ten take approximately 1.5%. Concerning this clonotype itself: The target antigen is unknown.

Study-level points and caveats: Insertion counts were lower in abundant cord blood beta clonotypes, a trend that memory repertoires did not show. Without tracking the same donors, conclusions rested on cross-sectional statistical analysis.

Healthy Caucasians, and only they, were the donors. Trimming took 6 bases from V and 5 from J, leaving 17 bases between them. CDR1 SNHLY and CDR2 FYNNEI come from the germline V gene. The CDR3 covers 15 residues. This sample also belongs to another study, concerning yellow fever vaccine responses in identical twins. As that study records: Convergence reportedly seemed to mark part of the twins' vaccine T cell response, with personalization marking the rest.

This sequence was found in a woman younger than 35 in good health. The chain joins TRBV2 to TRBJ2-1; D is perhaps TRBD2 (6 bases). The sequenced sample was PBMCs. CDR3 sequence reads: CASRPGGRIDNEQFF. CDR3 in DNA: TGTGCCAGCAGACCTGGGGGGAGGATAGACAATGAGCAGTTCTTC.